This TCR beta chain is drawn from a study of vaccination and CD4 T cells after COVID-19. For the study at large: Recovered patients in the cohort numbered six men and four women, two of them Hispanic. Stimulation of cells relied on overlapping spike peptides derived from SARS-CoV-2, HCoV-NL63, HCoV-OC43 and HCoV-229E. Study-level findings and limits: Median numbers of SARS-CoV-2-reactive clonotypes increased from approximately 23 to 38 (not a significant change).

The CDR3 extends over 13 amino acids. Deletions cut 1 base from V and 6 bases from J, with 10 bases between. The germline gives CDR1 SGHTA, CDR2 FQGNSA. Stated treatment: roughly 10-day PBMC culture with coronavirus spike peptide pools or control peptides (ViraFEST assay). Antigen-specific T cells were expanded with peptide pools by ViraFEST, and TCRs were then sequenced. Points on this clonotype: Its antigen remains unidentified.

Sequenced with the Oncomine TCR Beta short-read assay was DNA taken from cultured CD4+ T cells. TCRdb re-analysed the PCR reads in MiXCR, keeping a single row per CDR3 protein. The table includes about 20,000 distinct CDR3 sequences, about 43% detected once. V and J are TRBV7-2 and TRBJ2-7; D is uncertain. This clonotype was sampled from a human donor who had recovered from COVID-19. Source: CD4+ T cells from blood, cultured in vitro, taken after SARS-CoV-2 vaccination. The CDR3 protein is CASSLDTLLEQYF. The CDR3 coding sequence is TGTGCCAGCAGCTTAGATACCCTCCTCGAGCAGTACTTC.